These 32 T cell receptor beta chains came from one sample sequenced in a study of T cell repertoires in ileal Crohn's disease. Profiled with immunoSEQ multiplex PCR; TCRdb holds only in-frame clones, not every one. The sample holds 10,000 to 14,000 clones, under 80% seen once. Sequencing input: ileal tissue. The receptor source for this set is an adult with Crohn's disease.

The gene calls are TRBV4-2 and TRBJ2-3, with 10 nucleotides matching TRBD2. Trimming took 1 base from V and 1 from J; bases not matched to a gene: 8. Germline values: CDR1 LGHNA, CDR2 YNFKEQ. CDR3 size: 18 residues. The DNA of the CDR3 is TGTGCCAGCAGCCAAGGGACCCTAGCGGGGGAAGGCACAGATACGCAGTATTTT. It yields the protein CASSQGTLAGEGTDTQYF.

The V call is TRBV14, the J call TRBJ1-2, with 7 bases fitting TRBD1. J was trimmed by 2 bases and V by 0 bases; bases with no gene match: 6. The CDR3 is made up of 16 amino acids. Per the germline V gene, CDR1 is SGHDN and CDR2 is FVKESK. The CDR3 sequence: CASSQDRQGLNYGYTF. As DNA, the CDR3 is TGTGCCAGCAGCCAAGATCGACAGGGTTTAAACTATGGCTACACCTTC.

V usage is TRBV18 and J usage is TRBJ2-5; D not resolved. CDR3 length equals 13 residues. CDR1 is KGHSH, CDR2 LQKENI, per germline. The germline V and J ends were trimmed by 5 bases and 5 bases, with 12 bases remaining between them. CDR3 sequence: CASSYGPEETQYF. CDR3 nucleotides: TGTGCCAGCTCATACGGTCCGGAGGAGACCCAGTACTTC.

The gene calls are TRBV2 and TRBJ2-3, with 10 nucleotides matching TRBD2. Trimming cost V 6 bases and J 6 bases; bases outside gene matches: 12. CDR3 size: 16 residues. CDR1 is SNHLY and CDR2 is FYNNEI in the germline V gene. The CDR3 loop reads CASSTVSGTSVDTQYF. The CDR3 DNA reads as TGTGCCAGCAGCACGGTATCCGGGACTAGCGTTGATACGCAGTATTTT.

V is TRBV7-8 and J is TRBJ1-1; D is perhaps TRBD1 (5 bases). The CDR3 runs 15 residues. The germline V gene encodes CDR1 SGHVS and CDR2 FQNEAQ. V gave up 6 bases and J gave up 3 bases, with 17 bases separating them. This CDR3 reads CASSPPGPLHTEAFF. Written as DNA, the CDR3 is TGTGCCAGCAGTCCGCCAGGGCCCCTCCACACTGAAGCTTTCTTT.

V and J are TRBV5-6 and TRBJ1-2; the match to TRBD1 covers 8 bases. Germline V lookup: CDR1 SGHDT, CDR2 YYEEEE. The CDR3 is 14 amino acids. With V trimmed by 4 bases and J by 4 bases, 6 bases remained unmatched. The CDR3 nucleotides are TGTGCCAGCAGCAGCATACAGGGGGGCTATGGCTACACCTTC. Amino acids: CASSSIQGGYGYTF. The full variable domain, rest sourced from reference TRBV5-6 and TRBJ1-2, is DAGVTQSPTHLIKTRGQQVTLRCSPKSGHDTVSWYQQALGQGPQFIFQYYEEEERQRGNFPDRFSGHQFPNYSSELNVNALLLGDSALYLCASSSIQGGYGYTFGSGTRLTVV.

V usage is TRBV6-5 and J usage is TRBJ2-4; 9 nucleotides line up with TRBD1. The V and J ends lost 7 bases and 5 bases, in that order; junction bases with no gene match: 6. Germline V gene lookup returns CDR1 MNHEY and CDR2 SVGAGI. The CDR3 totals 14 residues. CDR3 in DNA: TGTGCCAGCATCAAACAGGGGGCGGAAAACATTCAGTACTTC. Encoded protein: CASIKQGAENIQYF.

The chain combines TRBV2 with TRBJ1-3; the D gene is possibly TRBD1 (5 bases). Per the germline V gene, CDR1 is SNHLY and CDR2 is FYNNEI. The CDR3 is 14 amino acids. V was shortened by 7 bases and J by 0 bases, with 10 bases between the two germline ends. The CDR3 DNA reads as TGTGCCAGCAAGCGAGACAGCTCTGGAAACACCATATATTTT. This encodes CASKRDSSGNTIYF.

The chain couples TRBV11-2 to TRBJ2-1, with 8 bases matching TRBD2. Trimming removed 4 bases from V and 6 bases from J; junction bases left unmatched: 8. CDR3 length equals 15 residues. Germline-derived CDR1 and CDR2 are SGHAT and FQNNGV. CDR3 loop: CASSYTGLEFNEQFF. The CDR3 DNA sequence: TGTGCCAGCAGCTATACGGGACTAGAGTTCAATGAGCAGTTCTTC.

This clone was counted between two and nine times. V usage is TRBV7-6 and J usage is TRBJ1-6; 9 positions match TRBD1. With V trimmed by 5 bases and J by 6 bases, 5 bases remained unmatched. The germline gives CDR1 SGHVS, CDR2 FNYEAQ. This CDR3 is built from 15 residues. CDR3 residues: CASSNRQGGNSPLHF. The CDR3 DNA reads TGTGCCAGCAGCAACCGACAGGGGGGTAATTCACCCCTCCACTTT.

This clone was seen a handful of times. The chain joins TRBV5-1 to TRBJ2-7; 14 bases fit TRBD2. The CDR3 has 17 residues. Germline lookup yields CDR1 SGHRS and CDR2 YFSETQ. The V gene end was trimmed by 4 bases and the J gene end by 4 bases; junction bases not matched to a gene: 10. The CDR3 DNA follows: TGCGCCAGCAGCGAGACTAGCGGGGGGGCCAGTTTTTACGAGCAGTACTTC. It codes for CASSETSGGASFYEQYF.

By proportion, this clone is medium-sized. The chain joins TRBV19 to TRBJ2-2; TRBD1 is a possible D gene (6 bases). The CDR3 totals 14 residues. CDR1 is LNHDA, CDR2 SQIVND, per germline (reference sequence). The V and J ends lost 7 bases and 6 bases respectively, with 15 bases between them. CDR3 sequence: CASTYTGLAGELFF. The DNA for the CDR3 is TGTGCCAGTACTTATACAGGGTTAGCCGGGGAGCTGTTTTTT. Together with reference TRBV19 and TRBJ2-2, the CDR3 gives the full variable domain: DGGITQSPKYLFRKEGQNVTLSCEQNLNHDAMYWYRQDPGQGLRLIYYSQIVNDFQKGDIAEGYSVSREKKESFPLTVTSAQKNPTAFYLCASTYTGLAGELFFGEGSRLTVL.

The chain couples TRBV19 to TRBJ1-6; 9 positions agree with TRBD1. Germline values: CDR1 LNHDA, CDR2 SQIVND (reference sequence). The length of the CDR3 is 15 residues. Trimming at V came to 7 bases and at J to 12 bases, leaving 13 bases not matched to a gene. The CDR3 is CASNEAGTGSGPLHF. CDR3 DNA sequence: TGTGCCAGTAACGAAGCCGGGACAGGGAGTGGACCCCTCCACTTT.

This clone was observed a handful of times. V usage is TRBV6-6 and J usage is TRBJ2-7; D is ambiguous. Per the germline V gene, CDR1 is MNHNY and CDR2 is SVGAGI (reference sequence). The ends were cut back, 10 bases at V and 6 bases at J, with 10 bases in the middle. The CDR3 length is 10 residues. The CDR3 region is CATYRSEQYF. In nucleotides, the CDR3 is TGTGCCACCTACCGAAGCGAGCAGTACTTC.

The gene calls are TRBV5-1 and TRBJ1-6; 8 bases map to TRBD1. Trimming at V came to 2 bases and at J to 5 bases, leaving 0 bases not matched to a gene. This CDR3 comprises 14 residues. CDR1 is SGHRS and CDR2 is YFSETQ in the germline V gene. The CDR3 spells CASSLQGDNSPLHF. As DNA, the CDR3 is TGCGCCAGCAGCTTACAGGGGGATAATTCACCCCTCCACTTT.

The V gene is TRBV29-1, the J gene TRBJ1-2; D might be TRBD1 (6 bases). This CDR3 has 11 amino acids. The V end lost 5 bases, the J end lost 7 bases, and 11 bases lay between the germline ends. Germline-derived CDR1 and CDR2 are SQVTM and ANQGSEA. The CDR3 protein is CSVHRDGGYTF. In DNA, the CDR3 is TGCAGCGTTCACAGGGACGGTGGCTACACCTTC.

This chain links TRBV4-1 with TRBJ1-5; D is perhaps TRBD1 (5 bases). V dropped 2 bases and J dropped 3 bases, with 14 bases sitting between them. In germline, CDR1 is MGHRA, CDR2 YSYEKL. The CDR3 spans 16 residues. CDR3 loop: CASSQTHQGTNQPQHF. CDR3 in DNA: TGCGCCAGCAGCCAAACTCACCAGGGTACCAATCAGCCCCAGCATTTT.

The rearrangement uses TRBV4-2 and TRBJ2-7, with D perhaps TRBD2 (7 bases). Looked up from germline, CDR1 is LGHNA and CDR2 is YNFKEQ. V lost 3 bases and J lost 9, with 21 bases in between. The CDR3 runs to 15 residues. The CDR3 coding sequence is TGTGCCAGCAGCCAGGTGGGGGGGCCGTACGAGGCGCAGTACTTC. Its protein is CASSQVGGPYEAQYF.

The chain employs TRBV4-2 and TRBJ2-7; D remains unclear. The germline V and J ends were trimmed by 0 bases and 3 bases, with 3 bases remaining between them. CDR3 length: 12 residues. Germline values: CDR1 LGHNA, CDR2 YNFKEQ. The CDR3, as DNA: TGTGCCAGCAGCCAAGAACACTACGAGCAGTACTTC. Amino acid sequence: CASSQEHYEQYF.

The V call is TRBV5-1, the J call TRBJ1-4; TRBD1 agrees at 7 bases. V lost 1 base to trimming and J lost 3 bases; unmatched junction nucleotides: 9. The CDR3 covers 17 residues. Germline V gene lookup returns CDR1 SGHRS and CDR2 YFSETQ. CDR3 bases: TGCGCCAGCAGCTTGTACGATATGGGGACAGCTAATGAAAAACTGTTTTTT. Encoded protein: CASSLYDMGTANEKLFF.

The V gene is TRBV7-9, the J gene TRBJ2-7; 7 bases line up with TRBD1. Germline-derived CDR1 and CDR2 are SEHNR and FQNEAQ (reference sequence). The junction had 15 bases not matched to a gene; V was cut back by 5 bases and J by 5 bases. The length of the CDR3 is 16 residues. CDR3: CASSLGWAGGFDEQYF. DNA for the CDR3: TGTGCCAGCAGCCTAGGCTGGGCAGGGGGATTTGACGAGCAGTACTTC. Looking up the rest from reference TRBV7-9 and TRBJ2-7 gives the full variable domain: DTGVSQNPRHKITKRGQNVTFRCDPISEHNRLYWYRQTLGQGPEFLTYFQNEAQLEKSRLLSDRFSAERPKGSFSTLEIQRTEQGDSAMYLCASSLGWAGGFDEQYFGPGTRLTVT.

The CDR3 sequence: CASSLGTPQDGYTF. The CDR3 DNA follows: TGCGCCAGCAGCTTGGGGACACCCCAGGATGGCTACACCTTC. The chain has TRBV5-1 and TRBJ1-2; tentative D call: TRBD1 (5 bases). The CDR3 runs to 14 residues. V lost 0 bases and J lost 6, with 12 bases in between. CDR1 is SGHRS, CDR2 YFSETQ, per germline.

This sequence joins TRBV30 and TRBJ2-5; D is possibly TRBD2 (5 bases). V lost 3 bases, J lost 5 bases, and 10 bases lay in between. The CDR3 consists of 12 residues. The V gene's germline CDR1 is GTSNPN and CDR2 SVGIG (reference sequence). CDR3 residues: CAWRRAGETQYF. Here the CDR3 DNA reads TGTGCCTGGAGGAGGGCGGGCGAGACCCAGTACTTC.

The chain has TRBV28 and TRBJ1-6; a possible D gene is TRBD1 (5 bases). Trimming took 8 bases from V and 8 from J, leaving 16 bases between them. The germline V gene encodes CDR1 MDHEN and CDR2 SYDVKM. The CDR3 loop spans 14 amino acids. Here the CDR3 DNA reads TGTGCCAGCTTTACGGGGGGGGTTCATTCACCCCTCCACTTT. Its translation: CASFTGGVHSPLHF.

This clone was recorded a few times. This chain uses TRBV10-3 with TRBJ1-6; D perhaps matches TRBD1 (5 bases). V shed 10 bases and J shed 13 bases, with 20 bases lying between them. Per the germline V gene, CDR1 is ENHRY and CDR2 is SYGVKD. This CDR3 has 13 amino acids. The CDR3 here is CATNPGLYAPLHF. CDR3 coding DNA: TGTGCCACCAACCCGGGACTCTACGCGCCCCTCCACTTT.

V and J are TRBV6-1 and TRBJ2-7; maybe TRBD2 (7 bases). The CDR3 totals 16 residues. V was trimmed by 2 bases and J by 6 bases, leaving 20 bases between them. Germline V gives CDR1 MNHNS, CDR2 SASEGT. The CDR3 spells CASSEWGGGSLPEQYF. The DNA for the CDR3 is TGTGCCAGCAGTGAATGGGGGGGCGGGTCCCTACCCGAGCAGTACTTC.

CDR3 region: CASSFGTGGMNEQFF. In DNA, the CDR3 is TGTGCCAGCAGCTTTGGGACAGGGGGCATGAATGAGCAGTTCTTC. V gene TRBV11-3 combines with J gene TRBJ2-1; TRBD1 aligns across 12 bases. Trimming took 3 bases from V and 7 from J; bases not matched to a gene: 4. Germline V gene lookup returns CDR1 SGHNT and CDR2 YENEEA. CDR3 size: 15 residues. Combining the CDR3 with reference TRBV11-3 and TRBJ2-1 gives the whole variable domain EAGVVQSPRYKIIEKKQPVAFWCNPISGHNTLYWYLQNLGQGPELLIRYENEEAVDDSQLPKDRFSAERLKGVDSTLKIQPAELGDSAVYLCASSFGTGGMNEQFFGPGTRLTVL.

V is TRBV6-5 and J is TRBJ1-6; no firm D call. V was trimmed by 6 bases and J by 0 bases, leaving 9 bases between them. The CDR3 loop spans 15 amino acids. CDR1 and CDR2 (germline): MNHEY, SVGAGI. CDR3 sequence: CASRRGSSYNSPLHF. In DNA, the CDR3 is TGTGCCAGCAGAAGAGGGAGCTCCTATAATTCACCCCTCCACTTT.

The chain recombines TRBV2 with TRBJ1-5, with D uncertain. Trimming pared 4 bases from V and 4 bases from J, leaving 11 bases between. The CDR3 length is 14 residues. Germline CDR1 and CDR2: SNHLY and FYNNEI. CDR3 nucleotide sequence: TGTGCCAGCAGTGCCTCGACTGGAAATCAGCCCCAGCATTTT. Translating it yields CASSASTGNQPQHF.

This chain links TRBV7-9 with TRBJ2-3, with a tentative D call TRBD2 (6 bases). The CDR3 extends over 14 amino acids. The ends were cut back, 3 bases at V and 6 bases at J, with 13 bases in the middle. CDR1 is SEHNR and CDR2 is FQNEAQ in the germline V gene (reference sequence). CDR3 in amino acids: CASSLDYLRDTQYF. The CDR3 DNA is TGTGCCAGCAGCTTGGACTACCTCAGGGATACGCAGTATTTT.

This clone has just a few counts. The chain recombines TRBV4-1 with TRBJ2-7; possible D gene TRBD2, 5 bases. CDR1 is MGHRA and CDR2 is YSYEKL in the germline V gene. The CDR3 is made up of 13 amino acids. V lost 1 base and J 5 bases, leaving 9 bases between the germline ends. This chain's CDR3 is CASSQASGNEQYF. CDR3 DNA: TGCGCCAGCAGCCAAGCCTCCGGGAACGAGCAGTACTTC.

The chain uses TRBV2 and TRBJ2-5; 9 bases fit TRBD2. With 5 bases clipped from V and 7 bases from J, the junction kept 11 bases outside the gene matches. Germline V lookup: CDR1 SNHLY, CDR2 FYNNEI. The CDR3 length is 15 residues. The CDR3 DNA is TGTGCCAGCAGTAGCAGCGGGGGGTCTATGGGGACCCAGTACTTC. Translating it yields CASSSSGGSMGTQYF.